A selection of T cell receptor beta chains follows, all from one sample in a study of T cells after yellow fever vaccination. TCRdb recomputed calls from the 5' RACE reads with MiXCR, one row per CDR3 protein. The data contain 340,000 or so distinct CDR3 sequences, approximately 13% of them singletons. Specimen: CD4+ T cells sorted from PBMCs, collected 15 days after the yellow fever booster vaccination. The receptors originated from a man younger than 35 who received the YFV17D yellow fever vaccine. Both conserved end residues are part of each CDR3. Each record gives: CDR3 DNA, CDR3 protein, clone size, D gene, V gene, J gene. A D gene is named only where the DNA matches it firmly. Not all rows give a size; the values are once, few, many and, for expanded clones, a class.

CDR3 DNA: TGTGCCAGCTCACAGGCCGGGACAGGGTTTCGGAACACTGAAGCTTTCTTT
CDR3 protein: CASSQAGTGFRNTEAFF
clone size: few
D gene: TRBD1
V gene: TRBV18
J gene: TRBJ1-1

CDR3 DNA: TGTGCCATCAGTGTGGGCGGTACTTCCTACGAGCAGTACTTC
CDR3 protein: CAISVGGTSYEQYF
clone size: few
D gene: NA
V gene: TRBV10-3
J gene: TRBJ2-7

CDR3 DNA: TGTGCCAGTACACGACAGGCGTACTATGGCTACACCTTC
CDR3 protein: CASTRQAYYGYTF
clone size: NA
D gene: NA
V gene: TRBV19
J gene: TRBJ1-2

CDR3 DNA: TGTGCCAGCAGCTTGAGGTTCTCTAGCACAGATACGCAGTATTTT
CDR3 protein: CASSLRFSSTDTQYF
clone size: many
D gene: NA
V gene: TRBV5-5
J gene: TRBJ2-3

CDR3 DNA: TGTGCCACCAGCATACCGGGACAGCCTAATCAGCCCCAGCATTTT
CDR3 protein: CATSIPGQPNQPQHF
clone size: NA
D gene: TRBD1
V gene: TRBV15
J gene: TRBJ1-5

CDR3 DNA: TGTGCCAGCAGCCAAGATCTGAGGGGTTCGAGAGAGACCCAGTACTTC
CDR3 protein: CASSQDLRGSRETQYF
clone size: NA
D gene: NA
V gene: TRBV3-1
J gene: TRBJ2-5

CDR3 DNA: TGTGCCAGCAGCTTAATAGCGGGGGGGCCGAGAACCGGGGAGCTGTTTTTT
CDR3 protein: CASSLIAGGPRTGELFF
clone size: NA
D gene: TRBD2
V gene: TRBV7-2
J gene: TRBJ2-2

CDR3 DNA: TGTGCCAGCAGCTTAATCGGGAGTGGACAGGGAGAGACCCAGTACTTC
CDR3 protein: CASSLIGSGQGETQYF
clone size: NA
D gene: TRBD1
V gene: TRBV7-8
J gene: TRBJ2-5

CDR3 DNA: TGTGCCAGCGGGGTAGGGGGCCTCCCGGCCAAAAACATTCAGTACTTC
CDR3 protein: CASGVGGLPAKNIQYF
clone size: NA
D gene: TRBD1
V gene: TRBV28
J gene: TRBJ2-4

CDR3 DNA: TGTGCCAGCAGCTTAAGGGGTCAGAGCACAGATACGCAGTATTTT
CDR3 protein: CASSLRGQSTDTQYF
clone size: many
D gene: NA
V gene: TRBV7-2
J gene: TRBJ2-3

CDR3 DNA: TGTGCCTGGAGGCCCCGCGGGGCCCAAGAGACCCAGTACTTC
CDR3 protein: CAWRPRGAQETQYF
clone size: few
D gene: NA
V gene: TRBV30
J gene: TRBJ2-5

CDR3 DNA: TGTGCCAGCAGAGTCCGACTAGCGGCCCCCTACGAGCAGTACTTC
CDR3 protein: CASRVRLAAPYEQYF
clone size: few
D gene: TRBD2
V gene: TRBV7-2
J gene: TRBJ2-7

CDR3 DNA: TGTGCCAGCAGCATGACTAGCGGTCTCACAGATACGCAGTATTTT
CDR3 protein: CASSMTSGLTDTQYF
clone size: few
D gene: TRBD2
V gene: TRBV7-6
J gene: TRBJ2-3

CDR3 DNA: TGCAGCGTTGGGAGGGCTGGGGCCAACGTCCTGACTTTC
CDR3 protein: CSVGRAGANVLTF
clone size: NA
D gene: NA
V gene: TRBV29-1
J gene: TRBJ2-6

CDR3 DNA: TGCGCCAGCAGCTTGGCCGGGGGAATGGGAGGAACAGATACGCAGTATTTT
CDR3 protein: CASSLAGGMGGTDTQYF
clone size: few
D gene: NA
V gene: TRBV5-1
J gene: TRBJ2-3

CDR3 DNA: TGCGCCAGCAGCGGCCGGACGGATGCCTACGAGCAGTACTTC
CDR3 protein: CASSGRTDAYEQYF
clone size: many
D gene: NA
V gene: TRBV5-1
J gene: TRBJ2-7

CDR3 DNA: TGTGCCATCGGAGACAGCGGCTACAATGAGCAGTTCTTC
CDR3 protein: CAIGDSGYNEQFF
clone size: few
D gene: NA
V gene: TRBV10-3
J gene: TRBJ2-1

CDR3 DNA: TGTGCCAGCAGCTTTGCCGCGAGGCCAGACAATGAGGAGTTCTTC
CDR3 protein: CASSFAARPDNEEFF
clone size: NA
D gene: NA
V gene: TRBV11-2
J gene: TRBJ2-1

CDR3 DNA: TGTGCCATCAGTCAACAGGACACTGAAGCTTTCTTT
CDR3 protein: CAISQQDTEAFF
clone size: NA
D gene: NA
V gene: TRBV10-3
J gene: TRBJ1-1

CDR3 DNA: TGTGCCAGCAGTTACTCGATCTGGGCTCCTAACTATGGCTACACCTTC
CDR3 protein: CASSYSIWAPNYGYTF
clone size: NA
D gene: NA
V gene: TRBV6-5
J gene: TRBJ1-2

CDR3 DNA: TGTGCCAGCAGCTTAGCGGGACAGGGAAGTTTAGGAGGCTACACCTTC
CDR3 protein: CASSLAGQGSLGGYTF
clone size: few
D gene: TRBD1
V gene: TRBV7-2
J gene: TRBJ1-2

CDR3 DNA: TGCAGTGCTAGGATTGCGGGTATCCCGAACACCGGGGAGCTGTTTTTT
CDR3 protein: CSARIAGIPNTGELFF
clone size: few
D gene: NA
V gene: TRBV20-1
J gene: TRBJ2-2

CDR3 DNA: TGTGCCATCAGTGAACACTACTATGGCTACACCTTC
CDR3 protein: CAISEHYYGYTF
clone size: NA
D gene: NA
V gene: TRBV10-3
J gene: TRBJ1-2

CDR3 DNA: TGTGCCAGCACCCACCCCGGGGGGGACTACGAGCAGTACTTC
CDR3 protein: CASTHPGGDYEQYF
clone size: many
D gene: TRBD2
V gene: TRBV6-2/TRBV6-3
J gene: TRBJ2-7

CDR3 DNA: TGTGCCAGCAGCCCCAGCCCCGGAAACACCATATATTTT
CDR3 protein: CASSPSPGNTIYF
clone size: NA
D gene: NA
V gene: TRBV7-3
J gene: TRBJ1-3

CDR3 DNA: TGCAGTGCTAGAGAAGGTAGTAGGGATTACGAGCAGTACTTC
CDR3 protein: CSAREGSRDYEQYF
clone size: NA
D gene: NA
V gene: TRBV20-1
J gene: TRBJ2-7

CDR3 DNA: TGTGCCAGCAGTAACAGGGGGAGGGAGACCCAGTACTTC
CDR3 protein: CASSNRGRETQYF
clone size: few
D gene: TRBD1
V gene: TRBV27
J gene: TRBJ2-5

CDR3 DNA: TGCAGTGCTCTATTACACAGGGTCGGCGAGCAGTACTTC
CDR3 protein: CSALLHRVGEQYF
clone size: NA
D gene: NA
V gene: TRBV20-1
J gene: TRBJ2-7

CDR3 DNA: TGTGCCAGCAGCTTGGGTTTCGGGCCATATGGGCACCAGAACACTGAAGCTTTCTTT
CDR3 protein: CASSLGFGPYGHQNTEAFF
clone size: few
D gene: NA
V gene: TRBV7-2
J gene: TRBJ1-1

CDR3 DNA: TGTGCCACCAGTGACCCGAGGGGTGGATATAGCAATCAGCCCCAGCATTTT
CDR3 protein: CATSDPRGGYSNQPQHF
clone size: few
D gene: NA
V gene: TRBV24-1
J gene: TRBJ1-5

CDR3 DNA: TGTGCCAGCAATCCAAGGCTCTCTGGGGCCAACGTCCTGACTTTC
CDR3 protein: CASNPRLSGANVLTF
clone size: few
D gene: NA
V gene: TRBV28
J gene: TRBJ2-6

CDR3 DNA: TGCGCCAGCAGTGAGGCCGGGGGAGGCGAGCAGTACTTC
CDR3 protein: CASSEAGGGEQYF
clone size: NA
D gene: NA
V gene: TRBV10-2
J gene: TRBJ2-7

CDR3 DNA: TGTGCCAGCAGCTTCTGGGGGCTGAGCACTGAAGCTTTCTTT
CDR3 protein: CASSFWGLSTEAFF
clone size: NA
D gene: NA
V gene: TRBV7-2
J gene: TRBJ1-1

CDR3 DNA: TGTGCCAGCAATTTAAGGACAGTTAACACCGGGGAGCTGTTTTTT
CDR3 protein: CASNLRTVNTGELFF
clone size: NA
D gene: NA
V gene: TRBV7-2
J gene: TRBJ2-2

CDR3 DNA: TGTGCCAGCTCACCACCCGGGACCGGGATTCAGTACTTC
CDR3 protein: CASSPPGTGIQYF
clone size: few
D gene: NA
V gene: TRBV18
J gene: TRBJ2-4

CDR3 DNA: TGCAGCGTTGAAGAGACAGGCGGTAATGAAAAACTGTTTTTT
CDR3 protein: CSVEETGGNEKLFF
clone size: NA
D gene: NA
V gene: TRBV29-1
J gene: TRBJ1-4

CDR3 DNA: TGTGCCAGCAGCTTGGAATACAGGGGACTGAACACCGGGGAGCTGTTTTTT
CDR3 protein: CASSLEYRGLNTGELFF
clone size: NA
D gene: NA
V gene: TRBV5-5
J gene: TRBJ2-2

CDR3 DNA: TGCAGCGTTGGGTCGGCGGGGGGAGAGACCCAGTACTTC
CDR3 protein: CSVGSAGGETQYF
clone size: NA
D gene: TRBD2
V gene: TRBV29-1
J gene: TRBJ2-5

CDR3 DNA: TGTGCCAGCAAGAACCCAGTCCCTAATGAAAAACTGTTTTTT
CDR3 protein: CASKNPVPNEKLFF
clone size: few
D gene: NA
V gene: TRBV6-5
J gene: TRBJ1-4

CDR3 DNA: TGTGCCAGCAGCCAATCCCCCGGGACTAGACCAGATACGCAGTATTTT
CDR3 protein: CASSQSPGTRPDTQYF
clone size: NA
D gene: TRBD2
V gene: TRBV4-2
J gene: TRBJ2-3

CDR3 DNA: TGCGCCAGCAGCTGGCGCCGGCCAGATACGCAGTATTTT
CDR3 protein: CASSWRRPDTQYF
clone size: few
D gene: NA
V gene: TRBV5-1
J gene: TRBJ2-3

CDR3 DNA: TGTGCCAGCAGTCGACTCTACGAGCAGTACTTC
CDR3 protein: CASSRLYEQYF
clone size: NA
D gene: NA
V gene: TRBV12-3/TRBV12-4
J gene: TRBJ2-7

CDR3 DNA: TGTGCCAGCAGCCAGAGGGGCAGTAACACCGGGGAGCTGTTTTTT
CDR3 protein: CASSQRGSNTGELFF
clone size: NA
D gene: NA
V gene: TRBV3-1
J gene: TRBJ2-2

CDR3 DNA: TGTGCCACCAGCAGAGGGGTGGGTCAGCCCCAGCATTTT
CDR3 protein: CATSRGVGQPQHF
clone size: many
D gene: NA
V gene: TRBV15
J gene: TRBJ1-5

CDR3 DNA: TGCGCCAGCAGCTTGGGGGGACTAGCGGGCACAGATACGCAGTATTTT
CDR3 protein: CASSLGGLAGTDTQYF
clone size: few
D gene: TRBD2
V gene: TRBV5-1
J gene: TRBJ2-3

CDR3 DNA: TGTGCCAGCAGCTGGGGACAGGGGTGGTTCTACGAGCAGTACTTC
CDR3 protein: CASSWGQGWFYEQYF
clone size: NA
D gene: TRBD1
V gene: TRBV5-4
J gene: TRBJ2-7

CDR3 DNA: TGTGCCAGCACCATACTTGGGGTCTCACCCCTCCACTTT
CDR3 protein: CASTILGVSPLHF
clone size: few
D gene: NA
V gene: TRBV7-9
J gene: TRBJ1-6

CDR3 DNA: TGTGCCATCAGCCGGGGACAGGGCGAGGGTGGCTACACCTTC
CDR3 protein: CAISRGQGEGGYTF
clone size: NA
D gene: TRBD1
V gene: TRBV10-3
J gene: TRBJ1-2

CDR3 DNA: TGTGCCAGCAGAAGACAGGGATCTGAAGCTTTCTTT
CDR3 protein: CASRRQGSEAFF
clone size: NA
D gene: TRBD1
V gene: TRBV6-2/TRBV6-3
J gene: TRBJ1-1

CDR3 DNA: TGTGCCAGCAGGAGATACAGGGGAACTATGAACACTGAAGCTTTCTTT
CDR3 protein: CASRRYRGTMNTEAFF
clone size: NA
D gene: TRBD1
V gene: TRBV6-6
J gene: TRBJ1-1

CDR3 DNA: TGTGCCAGCTCACCGCAGGGAGGGCAGCAGTTCTTC
CDR3 protein: CASSPQGGQQFF
clone size: many
D gene: TRBD2
V gene: TRBV18
J gene: TRBJ2-1

CDR3 DNA: TGCAGCGTTGAGCCTTCTAGCACAGATACGCAGTATTTT
CDR3 protein: CSVEPSSTDTQYF
clone size: NA
D gene: NA
V gene: TRBV29-1
J gene: TRBJ2-3

CDR3 DNA: TGTGCCATCAACCGGGACAGGGCCTCGGGCACTGAAGCTTTCTTT
CDR3 protein: CAINRDRASGTEAFF
clone size: few
D gene: TRBD1
V gene: TRBV10-3
J gene: TRBJ1-1